The sequence of this T cell receptor (beta chain) was determined in a study of cytomegalovirus exposure and HLA in healthy donors. The PCR employed 60 Vbeta primers together with 13 Jbeta primers. Repertoires were generated with immunoSEQ multiplex PCR, while TCRdb's copy carries only in-frame clones and drops some. In the table there are 120,000 or so clones, about 80% of which are singletons. Germline assignment: CDR1 SGHNT and CDR2 YYREEE (reference sequence). The CDR3 is made up of 14 amino acids. The V end lost 1 base, the J end lost 2 bases, and 9 bases lay between the germline ends. The receptor was isolated from a woman aged 50 to 65 in good health and CMV-seropositive. The rearrangement uses TRBV5-4 and TRBJ1-2, with D perhaps TRBD1 (6 bases). Sequenced sample: PBMCs. In nucleotides, the CDR3 is TGTGCCAGCAGCTTGACAGGGATGAACTATGGCTACACCTTC. Translated, it gives CASSLTGMNYGYTF.